The 29 T cell receptor beta chains below come from one sample, sequenced in a study of cytomegalovirus exposure and HLA in healthy donors. In the PCR, 60 Vbeta and 13 Jbeta primers were used. TCRdb keeps only in-frame clones here, not all; method: immunoSEQ multiplex PCR. This sample has some 97,000 clones, with around 80% found just once. The sample comprised PBMCs. The receptors come from a male donor in good health and CMV-seropositive.

J is TRBJ2-5 and V is TRBV6-8; no reliable D call. Trimming cost V 9 bases and J 5 bases, with 10 bases left between them. Germline-derived CDR1 and CDR2 are MNHGY and SAAAGT. CDR3 length: 11 residues. CDR3 coding DNA: TGTGCCAGATTCCCCCGGGAGACCCAGTACTTC. Its translation is CARFPRETQYF.

V is TRBV30 and J is TRBJ1-2, with no clear D. CDR1 is GTSNPN, CDR2 SVGIG, per germline (reference sequence). The CDR3 loop spans 14 amino acids. With 1 base removed from V and 3 bases from J, the gap between germline ends came to 12 bases. The CDR3 DNA is TGTGCCTGGAGTGCGACCGGGGTGGACTATGGCTACACCTTC. Encoded protein: CAWSATGVDYGYTF. Full variable domain (missing parts from reference TRBV30 and TRBJ1-2): SQTIHQWPATLVQPVGSPLSLECTVEGTSNPNLYWYRQAAGRGLQLLFYSVGIGQISSEVPQNLSASRPQDRQFILSSKKLLLSDSGFYLCAWSATGVDYGYTFGSGTRLTVV.

V is TRBV6-6 and J is TRBJ1-5; possibly TRBD1 for D (6 bases). Germline-derived CDR1 and CDR2 are MNHNY and SVGAGI (reference sequence). This CDR3 is built from 15 residues. Trimming left V 6 bases short and J 5 bases short, with 17 bases between. This CDR3 is CASSFAGARDQPQHF. CDR3 DNA sequence: TGTGCCAGCAGCTTCGCGGGGGCGCGGGATCAGCCCCAGCATTTT.

The rearrangement uses TRBV7-9 and TRBJ2-5; TRBD2 aligns across 7 bases. V shed 0 bases, J shed 2 bases, and the junction held 3 bases outside the gene matches. CDR3 length: 15 residues. CDR1 and CDR2 from the germline V gene are SEHNR and FQNEAQ (reference sequence). The CDR3 loop is CASSLAVGGQETQYF. In DNA, the CDR3 is TGTGCCAGCAGCTTAGCGGTGGGGGGGCAAGAGACCCAGTACTTC.

The gene calls are TRBV4-1 and TRBJ1-6; D is ambiguous. V lost 0 bases, J lost 10 bases, and 4 bases lay in between. Germline V gene data show CDR1 as MGHRA and CDR2 as YSYEKL. The CDR3 runs to 12 residues. The CDR3 loop is CASSQDQSPLHF. CDR3 sequence (DNA): TGCGCCAGCAGCCAAGATCAGTCACCCCTCCACTTT.

This clone was counted once. The chain is built from TRBV19 and TRBJ2-1; TRBD2 might be the D (5 bases). The CDR3 runs to 16 residues. CDR1 and CDR2 (germline): LNHDA, SQIVND (reference sequence). Deletions cut 7 bases from V and 3 bases from J, with 19 bases between. CDR3 residues: CASTPNGVRVYNEQFF. DNA of the CDR3: TGTGCCAGTACCCCGAACGGGGTAAGAGTCTACAATGAGCAGTTCTTC.

This clone was seen a few times. The gene calls are TRBV2 and TRBJ1-2; a weak D match, TRBD1 (5 bases). The ends were cut back, 5 bases at V and 2 bases at J, with 9 bases in the middle. Germline-derived CDR1 and CDR2 are SNHLY and FYNNEI. The CDR3 is made up of 13 amino acids. CDR3 region: CASSPDRNYGYTF. CDR3 bases: TGTGCCAGCAGTCCCGACAGAAACTATGGCTACACCTTC.

This clone was observed once. The J gene is TRBJ1-1, the V gene TRBV12-5; D uncertain. CDR1 and CDR2 (germline): LGHNT, FRNRAP. The CDR3 totals 15 residues. The germline V and J ends were trimmed by 5 bases and 1 base, with 14 bases remaining between them. The CDR3 spells CASGPPADWNTEAFF. CDR3 nucleotide sequence: TGTGCTAGTGGTCCCCCGGCGGACTGGAACACTGAAGCTTTCTTT.

The V call is TRBV7-2, the J call TRBJ2-7; 7 positions match TRBD2. The V segment lost 4 bases and the J segment 0 bases; nucleotides outside the gene matches: 3. Germline V CDR1 and CDR2: SGHTA, FQGNSA. There are 14 residues in the CDR3. CDR3 sequence: CASSYSSGSYEQYF. Here the CDR3 DNA reads TGTGCCAGCAGCTATTCTAGCGGCTCCTACGAGCAGTACTTC.

This chain links TRBV28 with TRBJ1-6; tentatively, D is TRBD1 (5 bases). Germline assignment: CDR1 MDHEN and CDR2 SYDVKM. The ends were cut back, 1 base at V and 8 bases at J, with 9 bases in the middle. CDR3 size: 14 residues. The CDR3 loop reads CASSLYQGYSPLHF. The CDR3 DNA sequence: TGTGCCAGCAGTTTATACCAGGGATATTCACCCCTCCACTTT.

The J gene is TRBJ2-6, the V gene TRBV2, with 9 bases aligning to TRBD1. Germline CDR1 is SNHLY and CDR2 is FYNNEI. The V and J ends lost 8 bases and 1 base, in that order; junction bases with no gene match: 9. The CDR3 covers 17 residues. For the CDR3, the DNA is TGTGCCAGCGAACAGGGGGCCTTCGATTCTGGGGCCAACGTCCTGACTTTC. Its protein product is CASEQGAFDSGANVLTF.

The genes are TRBV15 and TRBJ2-7; no firm D call. This CDR3 has 14 amino acids. CDR1 and CDR2 (germline): LNHNV, YYDKDF (reference sequence). The V gene lost 1 base and the J gene lost 5 bases, with 12 bases spanning the gap. For the CDR3, the DNA is TGTGCCACCAGCAGAGTTGGCGGTCCGGACGAGCAGTACTTC. Encoded protein: CATSRVGGPDEQYF. Based on the CDR3 plus reference TRBV15 and TRBJ2-7, the full variable domain is DAMVIQNPRYQVTQFGKPVTLSCSQTLNHNVMYWYQQKSSQAPKLLFHYYDKDFNNEADTPDNFQSRRPNTSFCFLDIRSPGLGDTAMYLCATSRVGGPDEQYFGPGTRLTVT.

V gene TRBV9 combines with J gene TRBJ1-1, with 7 bases matching TRBD1. There are 13 residues in the CDR3. V trimming: 5 bases; J trimming: 4 bases; junction bases outside the gene matches: 5. Germline CDR1 reads SGDLS; CDR2 reads YYNGEE. The CDR3 DNA reads TGTGCCAGCAGTTTCGCAGGGGGCACTGAAGCTTTCTTT. Its protein is CASSFAGGTEAFF. Based on the CDR3 plus reference TRBV9 and TRBJ1-1, the full variable domain is DSGVTQTPKHLITATGQRVTLRCSPRSGDLSVYWYQQSLDQGLQFLIQYYNGEERAKGNILERFSAQQFPDLHSELNLSSLELGDSALYFCASSFAGGTEAFFGQGTRLTVV.

V gene TRBV7-9 combines with J gene TRBJ2-5; 7 nucleotides align to TRBD1. The CDR3 loop spans 15 amino acids. The germline CDR1 and CDR2 sequences are SEHNR and FQNEAQ (reference sequence). V gave up 5 bases and J gave up 6 bases; unmatched junction bases: 12. CDR3: CASSPWDRPLQTQYF. The CDR3 DNA sequence: TGTGCCAGCAGCCCTTGGGACAGACCCCTTCAGACCCAGTACTTC.

This clone came up a few times. The chain carries TRBV30 and TRBJ1-5; D ambiguous. The germline CDR1 and CDR2 sequences are GTSNPN and SVGIG (reference sequence). V lost 0 bases to trimming and J lost 2 bases, with 5 bases between them. This CDR3 is built from 13 residues. Written as DNA, the CDR3 is TGTGCCTGGAGTGTATCAGGCAATCAGCCCCAGCATTTT. Amino acids: CAWSVSGNQPQHF.

The sample holds one count of this clone. This sequence joins TRBV29-1 and TRBJ1-3; 7 bases agree with TRBD1. Germline-derived CDR1 and CDR2 are SQVTM and ANQGSEA. This CDR3 region has 14 residues. The J segment lost 2 bases and the V segment lost 4 bases, leaving 5 bases of the junction unmatched. The CDR3 sequence: CSVGSDRAGNTIYF. The CDR3 coding sequence is TGCAGCGTTGGCTCCGACAGGGCTGGAAACACCATATATTTT.

The V and J genes are TRBV10-3 and TRBJ2-1; 7 nucleotides match TRBD2. The length of the CDR3 is 13 residues. CDR1 and CDR2 from the germline V gene are ENHRY and SYGVKD. The junction had 10 bases not matched to a gene; V was cut back by 10 bases and J by 7 bases. This CDR3 reads CATRASGRNEQFF. CDR3 bases: TGTGCCACTAGGGCTAGCGGAAGGAATGAGCAGTTCTTC.

This clone was recorded a few times. CDR3 nucleotides: TGTGCCAGCAGCTTGGGCGGGGGGGCCGGAGGCGGGGAGCTGTTTTTT. Translation gives CASSLGGGAGGGELFF. The V and J genes are TRBV5-4 and TRBJ2-2; 9 positions match TRBD2. V was clipped by 0 bases and J by 7 bases; unmatched bases: 7. This CDR3 contains 16 residues. The V gene's germline CDR1 is SGHNT and CDR2 YYREEE (reference sequence).

This rearrangement joins TRBV7-2 to TRBJ2-3, with 8 nucleotides matching TRBD2. Germline CDR1 reads SGHTA; CDR2 reads FQGNSA. Trimming removed 8 bases from V and 6 bases from J; junction bases left unmatched: 16. The CDR3 has 16 amino acids. CDR3 nucleotides: TGTGCCAGCCGGCGCTGGGGGCGGGGGGTCAGCGATACGCAGTATTTT. This encodes CASRRWGRGVSDTQYF.

The rearrangement links TRBV29-1 to TRBJ1-1; no reliable D call. V was trimmed by 8 bases and J by 7 bases, leaving 14 bases between them. The CDR3 extends over 11 amino acids. Looked up from germline, CDR1 is SQVTM and CDR2 is ANQGSEA. The CDR3 sequence: CSLSTGFEAFF. CDR3 nucleotides: TGCAGCCTATCGACGGGGTTTGAAGCTTTCTTT.

Worth noting for this clone: One end of the junction fails to match germline, which may point to a read error. The chain employs TRBV7-7 and TRBJ2-5; possible D gene TRBD2, 6 bases. The J call may be wrong; the DNA end is better matched by TRBJ2-7. Germline-derived CDR1 and CDR2 are SSHAT and FNYEAQ (reference sequence). This CDR3 has 15 amino acids. The CDR3 sequence: CASSLGDGSSYEQYF. The DNA of the CDR3 is TGTGCTAGCAGCTTAGGGGACGGGAGCTCCTACGAGCAGTACTTC.

The rearrangement links TRBV28 to TRBJ2-3; D is unresolved. Looked up from germline, CDR1 is MDHEN and CDR2 is SYDVKM. The CDR3 has 13 amino acids. Between the trimmed V and J ends, which lost 7 bases and 4 bases, there was a span of 12 bases. CDR3 sequence: CASKAETADTQYF. The DNA for the CDR3 is TGTGCCAGCAAGGCGGAAACGGCAGATACGCAGTATTTT. Full variable domain (missing parts from reference TRBV28 and TRBJ2-3): DVKVTQSSRYLVKRTGEKVFLECVQDMDHENMFWYRQDPGLGLRLIYFSYDVKMKEKGDIPEGYSVSREKKERFSLILESASTNQTSMYLCASKAETADTQYFGPGTRLTVL.

The V call is TRBV25-1, the J call TRBJ2-5; 10 nucleotides line up with TRBD1. This CDR3 has 14 amino acids. The junction had 10 bases not matched to a gene; V was cut back by 4 bases and J by 11 bases. The germline V gene encodes CDR1 MGHDK and CDR2 SYGVNS. CDR3 amino acids: CASSVASGQGIQYF. The CDR3 nucleotides are TGTGCCAGCAGTGTGGCCTCGGGACAGGGGATTCAGTACTTC.

The chain joins TRBV25-1 to TRBJ2-7; the D gene is possibly TRBD1 (5 bases). Germline-derived CDR1 and CDR2 are MGHDK and SYGVNS. The length of the CDR3 is 12 residues. Trimming cost V 6 bases and J 6 bases, with 12 bases left between them. The CDR3: CASSSRRGEQYF. The CDR3, as DNA: TGTGCCAGCAGCTCACGTAGGGGCGAGCAGTACTTC.

The chain uses TRBV10-1 and TRBJ2-1; D might be TRBD2 (5 bases). CDR1 is WNHNN, CDR2 SYGVQD, per germline (reference sequence). Trimming stripped 2 bases from V and 6 bases from J, with 8 bases between. The CDR3 is 13 amino acids. CDR3 in DNA: TGCGCCAGCAGTGAGACCGGGATCAATGAGCAGTTCTTC. It translates to CASSETGINEQFF.

The chain combines TRBV10-3 with TRBJ1-1, with D possibly matching TRBD1 (5 bases). Germline lookup yields CDR1 ENHRY and CDR2 SYGVKD. V was pared by 5 bases and J by 7 bases, with 17 bases between. The CDR3 sequence is 14 residues long. For the CDR3, the DNA is TGTGCCATCAGTAACCTCCCTTGGAGGGGTGAAGCTTTCTTT. Amino acids: CAISNLPWRGEAFF.

In DNA form, the CDR3 reads TGTGCCAGCACCGCCGCCACCCGGGGGAGTGGTGGCTACACCTTC. This encodes CASTAATRGSGGYTF. V and J are TRBV6-5 and TRBJ1-2; perhaps TRBD1 as D (5 bases). The CDR3 is 15 amino acids. Germline-derived CDR1 and CDR2 are MNHEY and SVGAGI. V lost 7 bases and J 7 bases, leaving 22 bases between the germline ends.

The chain recombines TRBV6-6 with TRBJ2-7, with 9 bases aligning to TRBD1. The CDR3 has 14 residues. The trim removed 6 bases at V and 6 bases at J, leaving 9 bases unmatched. The germline V gene has CDR1 MNHNY and CDR2 SVGAGI (reference sequence). The CDR3 loop is CASSSGQGWFEQYF. The CDR3 DNA reads as TGTGCCAGCAGCTCGGGACAGGGTTGGTTCGAGCAGTACTTC.

V usage is TRBV27 and J usage is TRBJ1-2, with a weak D call TRBD1 (6 bases). The CDR3 totals 17 residues. The V gene lost 3 bases and the J gene lost 4 bases, with 21 bases spanning the gap. The germline V gene has CDR1 MNHEY and CDR2 SMNVEV (reference sequence). CDR3 region: CASSFTGSGSRGYGYTF. The CDR3 DNA reads TGTGCCAGCAGTTTTACAGGGAGTGGATCACGAGGCTATGGCTACACCTTC.